This T cell receptor beta chain appears in the sequencing data of a study of blood T cell repertoires in COVID-19. Whole-study context: COVID-19 samples from acute and convalescent phases originated in the United States, Italy and Spain. T cells, B-cell-depleted T cells, or PBMCs provided the cDNA or gDNA that served as material.

Original processing notes: Amplifying reference gene primers gave estimates of nucleated cell counts. The method was immunoSEQ multiplex PCR; TCRdb's version includes in-frame clones alone and lacks a portion of them. V and J calls and clone size come straight from that table; D and trimming were deduced from the DNA. The sample lists some 150,000 clones, 70% to 90% seen once, with around 2.5% in the top ten. The germline gives CDR1 MGHRA, CDR2 YSYEKL. This CDR3 is built from 16 residues. Trimming at V came to 0 bases and at J to 4 bases, leaving 6 bases not matched to a gene. This receptor was identified in a human donor with acute or convalescent COVID-19. The donor label of this sample is uncertain. The chain couples TRBV4-1 to TRBJ1-3; 7 bases map to TRBD1. Sequences were obtained from peripheral blood. The CDR3, as DNA: TGCGCCAGCAGCCAAGAAAATAGGGGGCAAGGAAACACCATATATTTT. It is translated as CASSQENRGQGNTIYF.